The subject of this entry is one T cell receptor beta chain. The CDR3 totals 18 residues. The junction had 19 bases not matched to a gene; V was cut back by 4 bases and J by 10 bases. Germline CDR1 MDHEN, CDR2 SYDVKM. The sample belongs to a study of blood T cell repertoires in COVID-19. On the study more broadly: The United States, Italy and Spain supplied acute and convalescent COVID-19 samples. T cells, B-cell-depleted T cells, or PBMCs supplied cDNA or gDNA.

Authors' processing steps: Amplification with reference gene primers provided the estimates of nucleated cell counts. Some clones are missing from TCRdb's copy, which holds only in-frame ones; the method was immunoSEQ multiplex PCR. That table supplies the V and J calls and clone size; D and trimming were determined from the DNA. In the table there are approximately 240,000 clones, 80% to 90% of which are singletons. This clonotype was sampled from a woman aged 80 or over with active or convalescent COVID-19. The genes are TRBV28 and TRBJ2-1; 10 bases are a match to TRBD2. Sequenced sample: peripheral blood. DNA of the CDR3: TGTGCCAGCAGTTCACCCCACTCTAGCGGGGGAGTATTGAAGGAGCAGTTCTTC. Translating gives CASSSPHSSGGVLKEQFF.